This T cell receptor beta chain was recorded in a study of radiation and T cells in renal cell carcinoma. Measured with immunoSEQ multiplex PCR; TCRdb has only the in-frame clones, and not every one. The top ten clones hold roughly 10% of a sample with over 85,000 clones, just under 85% of them seen once. Stated time point: blood 4 weeks post-SBRT, at nephrectomy. Treatment meaning: 15 Gy SBRT to primary tumor, nephrectomy 4 weeks later. Germline-derived CDR1 and CDR2 are MNHEY and SMNVEV (reference sequence). The CDR3 loop spans 14 amino acids. V lost 7 bases, J lost 6 bases, and 15 bases lay in between.

The chain has TRBV27 and TRBJ2-2, with no clear D. The TCR was taken from a man aged 45 to 65 with renal cell carcinoma. Sequenced here: blood, sampled from a patient whose treatment included radiotherapy and nephrectomy. The CDR3 DNA is TGTGCCAGCACACTGCAGGCGTTGGCCGGGGAGCTGTTTTTT. Translating gives CASTLQALAGELFF.